The 7 T cell receptor beta chains below come from one sample, sequenced in a study of OX40 agonist ivuxolimab in advanced cancers. Libraries were prepared by immunoSEQ multiplex PCR; TCRdb keeps only in-frame clonotypes and omits some of them. Altogether approximately 98,000 clones are present, approximately 84% being singletons, with the ten largest covering roughly 5.5%. Sample: CD4+ or CD8+ T cells sorted from blood, taken in a trial of the OX40 agonist ivuxolimab. The source of these receptors is an adult with an advanced solid tumor such as melanoma, head and neck, liver or kidney cancer.

The chain joins TRBV9 to TRBJ1-6, with 7 bases identical to TRBD1. Losses at the gene ends were 7 bases for V and 6 bases for J; bases not matched to a gene: 7. The CDR3 is 14 residues long. Germline lookup yields CDR1 SGDLS and CDR2 YYNGEE. DNA of the CDR3: TGTGCCAGCGGGGACAGTACTGTTAATTCACCCCTCCACTTT. Its protein is CASGDSTVNSPLHF. The full variable domain, completed using reference TRBV9 and TRBJ1-6, is DSGVTQTPKHLITATGQRVTLRCSPRSGDLSVYWYQQSLDQGLQFLIQYYNGEERAKGNILERFSAQQFPDLHSELNLSSLELGDSALYFCASGDSTVNSPLHFGNGTRLTVT.

A single count supports this clone. The chain employs TRBV19 and TRBJ2-1; TRBD1 or TRBD2 may be the D gene (6 bases each). Germline CDR1 and CDR2: LNHDA and SQIVND (reference sequence). V was trimmed by 9 bases and J by 2 bases, leaving 11 bases between them. The CDR3 loop spans 13 amino acids. The CDR3 DNA reads as TGTGCCAGCGGGGGCAGTACCTACAATGAGCAGTTCTTC. Encoded protein: CASGGSTYNEQFF. Drawing the rest from reference TRBV19 and TRBJ2-1, the complete variable domain is DGGITQSPKYLFRKEGQNVTLSCEQNLNHDAMYWYRQDPGQGLRLIYYSQIVNDFQKGDIAEGYSVSREKKESFPLTVTSAQKNPTAFYLCASGGSTYNEQFFGPGTRLTVL.

The chain has TRBV10-3 and TRBJ1-1; TRBD1 aligns across 8 bases. Trimming at V came to 0 bases and at J to 0 bases, leaving 3 bases not matched to a gene. Germline-derived CDR1 and CDR2 are ENHRY and SYGVKD. The CDR3 has 16 amino acids. This CDR3 is CAISESDRAMNTEAFF. CDR3 coding DNA: TGTGCCATCAGTGAGTCGGACAGGGCCATGAACACTGAAGCTTTCTTT.

The chain employs TRBV2 and TRBJ2-6, with D hard to call. Germline lookup yields CDR1 SNHLY and CDR2 FYNNEI. Deletions cut 6 bases from V and 0 bases from J, with 6 bases between. This CDR3 spans 14 amino acids. CDR3 region: CASRDDSGANVLTF. CDR3 sequence (DNA): TGTGCCAGCAGGGACGACTCTGGGGCCAACGTCCTGACTTTC.

The rearrangement links TRBV10-2 to TRBJ2-3; D not resolved. The CDR3 is made up of 11 amino acids. Germline CDR1 is WSHSY and CDR2 is SAAADI. Trimming left V 7 bases short and J 6 bases short, with 8 bases between. The CDR3 sequence is CASNSVDTQYF. Here the CDR3 DNA reads TGCGCCAGCAATTCGGTGGATACGCAGTATTTT.

This clone was seen a single time. The chain couples TRBV5-6 to TRBJ2-2, with TRBD1 matching 7 bases. Germline CDR1 is SGHDT and CDR2 is YYEEEE. Unmatched junction bases numbered 3, after V lost 4 bases and J lost 6 bases. The CDR3 has 13 residues. CDR3 region: CASSKTGAGELFF. The CDR3, as DNA: TGTGCCAGCAGCAAAACAGGGGCCGGGGAGCTGTTTTTT.

This clone was picked up one time. The CDR3 region is CASSPVALSAYGYTF. The CDR3 DNA follows: TGTGCCAGCAGCCCCGTGGCCCTCTCAGCCTATGGCTACACCTTC. The chain links TRBV6-4 to TRBJ1-2; D is uncertain. Trimming stripped 6 bases from V and 4 bases from J, with 18 bases between. This CDR3 comprises 15 residues. Germline V lookup: CDR1 MRHNA, CDR2 SNTAGT.